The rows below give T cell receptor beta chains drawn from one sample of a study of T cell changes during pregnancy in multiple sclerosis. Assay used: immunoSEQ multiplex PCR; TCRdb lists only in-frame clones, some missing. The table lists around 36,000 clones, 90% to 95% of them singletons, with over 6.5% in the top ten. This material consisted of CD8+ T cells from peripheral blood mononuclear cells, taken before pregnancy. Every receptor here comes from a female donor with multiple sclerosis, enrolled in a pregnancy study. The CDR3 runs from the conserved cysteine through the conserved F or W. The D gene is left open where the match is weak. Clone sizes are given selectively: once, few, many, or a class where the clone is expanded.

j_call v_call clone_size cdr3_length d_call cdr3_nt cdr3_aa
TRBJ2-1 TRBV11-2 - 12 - TGTGCCAGCAGCTCCCTCCGGGATGAGCAGTTCTTC CASSSLRDEQFF
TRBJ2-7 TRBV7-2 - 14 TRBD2 TGTGCCAGCAGCTTCCCAGCGGGAGACTACGAGCAGTACTTC CASSFPAGDYEQYF
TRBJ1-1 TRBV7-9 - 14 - TGTGCCAGCAGTTGGCGGATGGAGGACACTGAAGCTTTCTTT CASSWRMEDTEAFF
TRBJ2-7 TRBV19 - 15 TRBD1 TGTGCCAGTAGTTTGGGACAGGGACTATCCTACGAGCAGTACTTC CASSLGQGLSYEQYF
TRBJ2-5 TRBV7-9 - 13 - TGTGCCAGCAGCTTAGGGTTAGATGAGACCCAGTACTTC CASSLGLDETQYF
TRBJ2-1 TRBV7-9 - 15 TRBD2 TGTGCCAGCAGCGCGGGACTAGCGGGAGGGCGCGGGCAGTTCTTC CASSAGLAGGRGQFF
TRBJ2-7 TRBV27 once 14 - TGTGCCAGCAGTTTTGGGGAGGCACTATACGAGCAGTACTTC CASSFGEALYEQYF
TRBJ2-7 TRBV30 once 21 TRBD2 TGTGCCTGGATCGGATGGGGTGTTGGGACTAGCGGGAGAGGGGCCTCCTACGAGCAGTACTTC CAWIGWGVGTSGRGASYEQYF
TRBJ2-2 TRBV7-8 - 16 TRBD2 TGTGCCAGCAGCCCTACGGGACTAGGAAACACCGGGGAGCTGTTTTTT CASSPTGLGNTGELFF
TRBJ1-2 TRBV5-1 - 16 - TGCGCCAGCAGCGTCCGCAGGGGCCAGTCTAACTATGGCTACACCTTC CASSVRRGQSNYGYTF
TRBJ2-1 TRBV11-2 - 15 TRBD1 TGTGCCAGCAGCCTAATGGGACAGGCCTACAATGAGCAGTTCTTC CASSLMGQAYNEQFF
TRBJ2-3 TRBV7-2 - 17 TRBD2 TGTGCCAGCAGCCCCCGCGGTTGGACTAGCGACACAGATACGCAGTATTTT CASSPRGWTSDTDTQYF
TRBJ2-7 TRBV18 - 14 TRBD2 TGTGCCAGCTCAGCCGGGACTAGCGGGAGCGAGCAGTACTTC CASSAGTSGSEQYF
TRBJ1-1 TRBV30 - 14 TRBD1 TGTGCCTGGAGTGTAGGACAGGGGCAAACTGAAGCTTTCTTT CAWSVGQGQTEAFF
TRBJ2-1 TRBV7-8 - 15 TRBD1 TGTGCCAGCAGCTTATCGGGACAGGGGGCCGATGAGCAGTTCTTC CASSLSGQGADEQFF
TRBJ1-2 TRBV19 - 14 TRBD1 TGTGCCACCCAAAGGACAGGGAGTAACTATGGCTACACCTTC CATQRTGSNYGYTF
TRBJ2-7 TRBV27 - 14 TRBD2 TGTGCCAGCAGCCCCGGACTAGCGGGTGGCGAGCAGTACTTC CASSPGLAGGEQYF
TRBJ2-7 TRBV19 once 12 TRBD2 TGTGCCAGTGGACTAGCGGGAGGGGAGCAGTACTTC CASGLAGGEQYF
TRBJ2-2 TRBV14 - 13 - TGTGCCAGCAGCCAAGATTCGTACGGGGAGCTGTTTTTT CASSQDSYGELFF
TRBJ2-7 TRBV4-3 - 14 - TGCGCCAGCAGCCAAGACGGGGTCCCATACGAGCAGTACTTC CASSQDGVPYEQYF
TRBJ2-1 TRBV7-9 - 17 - TGTGCCAGCAGCTTAGCCGGGACAATGGGCGGTTACAATGAGCAGTTCTTC CASSLAGTMGGYNEQFF
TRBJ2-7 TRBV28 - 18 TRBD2 TGTGCCAGCAGTTTATCAGTACTAGCGGAGAGCCGCTCCTACGAGCAGTACTTC CASSLSVLAESRSYEQYF
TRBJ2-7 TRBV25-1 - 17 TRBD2 TGTGCCAGCAGTGAATTCGGGGCGATAGCGGGAGTGAACGAGCAGTACTTC CASSEFGAIAGVNEQYF
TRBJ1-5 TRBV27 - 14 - TGTGCCAGCAGCGACACACGGGATTCGGATCCCCAGCATTTT CASSDTRDSDPQHF
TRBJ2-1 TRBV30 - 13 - TGTGCCTGGAGTGCGGGATCCTACAATGAGCAGTTCTTC CAWSAGSYNEQFF
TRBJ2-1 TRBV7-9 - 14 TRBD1 TGTGCCAGCAGCGGGGGACAGCCATACAATGAGCAGTTCTTC CASSGGQPYNEQFF
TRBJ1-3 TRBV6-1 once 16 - TGTGCCAGCAGTGAAACTCACGGGAACTCTGGAAACACCATATATTTT CASSETHGNSGNTIYF
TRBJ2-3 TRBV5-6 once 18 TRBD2 TGTGCCAGCAGCTCAGGACTAGCGGGTACCTCTAGCACAGATACGCAGTATTTT CASSSGLAGTSSTDTQYF